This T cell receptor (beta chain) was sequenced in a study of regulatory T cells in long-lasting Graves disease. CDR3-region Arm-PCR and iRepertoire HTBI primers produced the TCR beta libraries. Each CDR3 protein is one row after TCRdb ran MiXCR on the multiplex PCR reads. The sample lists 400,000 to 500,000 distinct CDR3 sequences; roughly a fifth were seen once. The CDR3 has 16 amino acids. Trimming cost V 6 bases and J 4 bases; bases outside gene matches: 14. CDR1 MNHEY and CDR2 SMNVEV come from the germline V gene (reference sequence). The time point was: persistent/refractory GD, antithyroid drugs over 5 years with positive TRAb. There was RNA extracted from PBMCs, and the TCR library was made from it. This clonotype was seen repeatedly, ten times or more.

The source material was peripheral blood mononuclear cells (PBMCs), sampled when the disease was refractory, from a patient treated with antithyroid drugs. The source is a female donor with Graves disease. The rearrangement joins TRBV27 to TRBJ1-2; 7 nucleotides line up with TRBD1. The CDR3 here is CASRRQGWAAGYGYTF. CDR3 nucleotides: TGTGCCAGCAGGAGACAGGGTTGGGCGGCTGGCTATGGCTACACCTTC.